This TCR beta chain was captured by sequencing in a study of blood T cell repertoires in COVID-19. Germline V lookup: CDR1 MNHEY, CDR2 SVGAGI. V was pared by 6 bases and J by 2 bases, with 3 bases of the junction left unmatched. This CDR3 is built from 13 residues. This clone was seen just once. The data were produced by immunoSEQ multiplex PCR, yet TCRdb's version contains in-frame clones alone and is incomplete. This sample has about 100,000 clones, with 75% to 90% found just once. V usage is TRBV6-5 and J usage is TRBJ1-2, with 7 nucleotides matching TRBD1. The sequencing input was peripheral blood. The sequence was collected from an older woman with active or convalescent COVID-19. The chain's CDR3 is CASRAGQNYGYTF. The CDR3 DNA reads TGTGCCAGCAGGGCGGGACAGAACTATGGCTACACCTTC.